These 30 T cell receptor beta chains were sequenced from one sample in a study of resident and recirculating memory T cells in vitiligo. Clones were sequenced by immunoSEQ multiplex PCR, and TCRdb holds only the in-frame ones, with some missing. The table has 60,000 to 80,000 clones, approximately 90% seen once. Sequencing used blood. These receptors were obtained from a male donor with vitiligo.

The rearrangement uses TRBV4-3 and TRBJ2-7, with TRBD2 matching 8 bases. CDR1 LGHNA and CDR2 YSLEER come from the germline V gene. The junction had 8 bases not matched to a gene; V was cut back by 0 bases and J by 1 base. The CDR3 runs 17 residues. The DNA of the CDR3 is TGCGCCAGCAGCCAAGAAATTCGGGGGGGAGATTCCTACGAGCAGTACTTC. Translation gives CASSQEIRGGDSYEQYF.

This chain links TRBV4-3 with TRBJ1-4, with D unclear. V gave up 0 bases and J gave up 11 bases, with 13 bases separating them. CDR1 and CDR2 from the germline V gene are LGHNA and YSLEER. The CDR3 contains 14 residues. CDR3 residues: CASSQDRGVRKLFF. CDR3 DNA: TGCGCCAGCAGCCAAGATCGCGGGGTTCGGAAACTGTTTTTT.

CDR3 nucleotide sequence: TGTGCCAGCAGTTACCCGGGGTTCTATGGCTACACCTTC. Translated: CASSYPGFYGYTF. The gene calls are TRBV6-5 and TRBJ1-2; no firm D call. Germline CDR1 MNHEY, CDR2 SVGAGI. The CDR3 has 13 residues. Between the trimmed V and J ends, which lost 2 bases and 4 bases, there was a span of 8 bases.

The chain employs TRBV5-6 and TRBJ1-1, with 7 positions matching TRBD1. Germline trimming cut 5 bases from V and 3 bases from J; bases unmatched to any gene: 4. This CDR3 is built from 13 residues. Per germline, CDR1 SGHDT and CDR2 YYEEEE. CDR3 in amino acids: CASSRDRYTEAFF. The CDR3 DNA reads as TGTGCCAGCAGTAGGGACAGATACACTGAAGCTTTCTTT. Full variable domain (missing parts from reference TRBV5-6 and TRBJ1-1): DAGVTQSPTHLIKTRGQQVTLRCSPKSGHDTVSWYQQALGQGPQFIFQYYEEEERQRGNFPDRFSGHQFPNYSSELNVNALLLGDSALYLCASSRDRYTEAFFGQGTRLTVV.

V and J are TRBV7-2 and TRBJ1-2, with D maybe TRBD1 (5 bases). Germline V lookup: CDR1 SGHTA, CDR2 FQGNSA. Trimming cost V 2 bases and J 2 bases, with 9 bases left between them. There are 14 residues in the CDR3. Here the CDR3 reads CASSLFQGNYGYTF. In DNA form, the CDR3 reads TGTGCCAGCAGCTTATTCCAGGGCAACTATGGCTACACCTTC.

The V gene is TRBV5-1, the J gene TRBJ1-5; a possible D gene is TRBD1 (5 bases). Trimming removed 4 bases at V and 6 bases at J, with 17 bases between. The CDR3 spans 15 residues. In germline, CDR1 is SGHRS, CDR2 YFSETQ. The CDR3, as DNA: TGCGCCAGCAGCCCCGGGGGGGGGTCGACTCAGCCCCAGCATTTT. Residues: CASSPGGGSTQPQHF.

For this clone: At the DNA level, this CDR3 is encoded by other sequences in the same sample as well. This chain joins TRBV9 and TRBJ1-1; 10 nucleotides match TRBD1. The V and J ends lost 4 bases and 1 base, in that order; junction bases with no gene match: 7. Germline V CDR1 and CDR2: SGDLS, YYNGEE. CDR3 length equals 16 residues. CDR3 loop: CASSPRQGARNTEAFF. The DNA for the CDR3 is TGTGCCAGCAGCCCCCGACAGGGGGCTAGGAACACTGAAGCTTTCTTT. Using reference TRBV9 and TRBJ1-1 for the parts outside the CDR3, the full variable domain is DSGVTQTPKHLITATGQRVTLRCSPRSGDLSVYWYQQSLDQGLQFLIQYYNGEERAKGNILERFSAQQFPDLHSELNLSSLELGDSALYFCASSPRQGARNTEAFFGQGTRLTVV.

The rearrangement uses TRBV2 and TRBJ2-3, with 7 bases aligning to TRBD1. From germline, CDR1 is SNHLY and CDR2 FYNNEI. V lost 3 bases and J lost 1; bases outside the gene matches: 7. The length of the CDR3 is 16 residues. CDR3 coding DNA: TGTGCCAGCAGTGACCCGGACAGGCTTCGCACAGATACGCAGTATTTT. Protein sequence: CASSDPDRLRTDTQYF.

The chain links TRBV4-1 to TRBJ2-2; 8 bases fit TRBD1. This CDR3 is built from 15 residues. V dropped 5 bases and J dropped 8; count of bases not matched to a gene: 10. Germline V lookup: CDR1 MGHRA, CDR2 YSYEKL. CDR3 protein: CASSSRTGTLGELFF. CDR3 coding DNA: TGCGCCAGCAGCTCCCGGACAGGGACTCTGGGGGAGCTGTTTTTT.

The V call is TRBV5-6, the J call TRBJ2-1, with D possibly matching TRBD1 (5 bases). Germline CDR1 reads SGHDT; CDR2 reads YYEEEE. This CDR3 comprises 14 residues. The V end lost 2 bases, the J end lost 6 bases, and 12 bases lay between the germline ends. CDR3 sequence (DNA): TGTGCCAGCAGCTTTCAGTTGGGGCTCAATGAGCAGTTCTTC. Translating gives CASSFQLGLNEQFF.

This chain uses TRBV5-1 with TRBJ2-2, with 10 positions matching TRBD1. CDR3 length: 15 amino acids. V was pared by 0 bases and J by 4 bases, with 0 bases of the junction left unmatched. Per the germline V gene, CDR1 is SGHRS and CDR2 is YFSETQ. CDR3 loop: CASSLGQGATGELFF. CDR3 DNA: TGCGCCAGCAGCTTGGGACAGGGGGCCACCGGGGAGCTGTTTTTT.

Only one count was recorded for this clone. As the CDR3 is not closed by the conserved phenylalanine or tryptophan, this likely results from a read error. No DNA is shown, since the ends of the CDR3 on it are uncertain; the CDR3 is the one TCRdb lists. This rearrangement joins TRBV23-1 to TRBJ1-4. TRBV23-1 is an open reading frame, and its role is uncertain. The CDR3 sequence runs 10 residues, both termini included. The CDR3 reads CARGEPRAGV.

This clone came up a few times. The chain is built from TRBV7-6 and TRBJ1-5, with D maybe TRBD1 (5 bases). Germline V CDR1 and CDR2: SGHVS, FNYEAQ. The CDR3 extends over 13 amino acids. Trimming took 5 bases from V and 0 from J, leaving 5 bases between them. This CDR3 reads CASSQGSNQPQHF. CDR3 DNA: TGTGCCAGCAGCCAGGGTAGCAATCAGCCCCAGCATTTT. The complete variable domain, with remaining parts taken from reference TRBV7-6 and TRBJ1-5, reads GAGVSQSPRYKVTKRGQDVALRCDPISGHVSLYWYRQALGQGPEFLTYFNYEAQQDKSGLPNDRFSAERPEGSISTLTIQRTEQRDSAMYRCASSQGSNQPQHFGDGTRLSIL.

This chain joins TRBV6-6 and TRBJ1-1; D possibly corresponds to TRBD1 (5 bases). Germline values: CDR1 MNHNY, CDR2 SVGAGI (reference sequence). The V gene lost 6 bases and the J gene lost 10 bases, with 15 bases spanning the gap. CDR3 length: 12 amino acids. The CDR3 loop reads CASSPDNRLAFF. CDR3 nucleotide sequence: TGTGCCAGCAGCCCAGATAACAGGCTAGCTTTCTTT.

A single count supports this clone. At one end, the junction sequence differs from germline, possibly due to a read error. The J gene is TRBJ2-2, the V gene TRBV2, with TRBD1 matching 8 bases. CDR1 and CDR2 from the germline V gene are SNHLY and FYNNEI. This CDR3 is built from 16 residues. The CDR3, as DNA: TGTGCCAGCAGTGAATACAGGGGGGAGGACACCAGGGAGCTGTTTTTT. Translation gives CASSEYRGEDTRELFF. The full variable domain, its missing parts supplied by reference TRBV2 and TRBJ2-2, is EPEVTQTPSHQVTQMGQEVILRCVPISNHLYFYWYRQILGQKVEFLVSFYNNEISEKSEIFDDQFSVERPDGSNFTLKIRSTKLEDSAMYFCASSEYRGEDTRELFFGEGSRLTVL.

The CDR3 sequence: CASSQVAKLDSYNEQFF. CDR3 sequence (DNA): TGTGCCAGCAGCCAAGTGGCGAAACTAGACTCCTACAATGAGCAGTTCTTC. This chain uses TRBV4-2 with TRBJ2-1; possible D gene TRBD2, 5 bases. The germline V gene has CDR1 LGHNA and CDR2 YNFKEQ. This CDR3 is 17 amino acids long. V shed 1 base and J shed 0 bases, with 13 bases lying between them.

The chain links TRBV27 to TRBJ1-1; TRBD1 matches 9 bases. The length of the CDR3 is 15 residues. Trimming took 6 bases from V and 0 from J; bases not matched to a gene: 5. Looked up from germline, CDR1 is MNHEY and CDR2 is SMNVEV (reference sequence). CDR3 region: CASSRGTGLNTEAFF. In DNA, the CDR3 is TGTGCCAGCAGCCGAGGGACAGGGTTGAACACTGAAGCTTTCTTT.

CDR3: CASSPRQGNEQFF. The CDR3 region has the DNA TGTGCCAGCAGCCCTCGACAGGGAAATGAGCAGTTCTTC. The V gene is TRBV7-6, the J gene TRBJ2-1, with TRBD1 matching over 7 bases. Germline loops: CDR1 SGHVS, CDR2 FNYEAQ. V shed 5 bases, J shed 7 bases, and the junction held 5 bases outside the gene matches. The CDR3 is made up of 13 amino acids.

This chain joins TRBV13 and TRBJ1-4, with 7 bases aligning to TRBD1. The CDR3 spans 13 residues. CDR1 PRHDT and CDR2 FYEKMQ come from the germline V gene (reference sequence). The V gene end was trimmed by 5 bases and the J gene end by 5 bases; junction bases not matched to a gene: 2. CDR3 coding DNA: TGTGCCAGCAGCAGGACAGGAAATGAAAAACTGTTTTTT. Residues: CASSRTGNEKLFF.

The chain employs TRBV28 and TRBJ1-1; 11 bases map to TRBD1. This CDR3 is built from 14 residues. J lost 6 bases, V lost 5 bases, and 5 bases had no gene match. CDR1 is MDHEN, CDR2 SYDVKM, per germline. DNA of the CDR3: TGTGCCAGCAGTGTGGACAGGGGGCGGCCTGAAGCTTTCTTT. Its protein is CASSVDRGRPEAFF.

This chain uses TRBV6-5 with TRBJ1-6; D gene uncertain. The CDR3 length is 16 residues. Germline V lookup: CDR1 MNHEY, CDR2 SVGAGI. V was shortened by 4 bases and J by 0 bases, with 10 bases between the two germline ends. In nucleotides, the CDR3 is TGTGCCAGCAGTTGGGCAATCAGCTCCTATAATTCACCCCTCCACTTT. Translation: CASSWAISSYNSPLHF.

With regard to this clone: The same CDR3 can be traced to other DNA sequences in this sample. The chain joins TRBV7-2 to TRBJ2-3, with D unclear. The V end was cut by 3 bases, the J end by 2 bases, with 3 bases between. This CDR3 comprises 12 residues. CDR1 and CDR2 (germline): SGHTA, FQGNSA. CDR3 residues: CASSFYTDTQYF. The CDR3 bases are TGTGCCAGCAGCTTTTACACAGATACGCAGTATTTT.

This sequence joins TRBV7-9 and TRBJ2-7, with 7 bases fitting TRBD1. CDR3 size: 14 residues. The trim removed 0 bases at V and 3 bases at J, leaving 2 bases unmatched. Germline CDR1 is SEHNR and CDR2 is FQNEAQ (reference sequence). The CDR3 sequence is CASSLAGTDYEQYF. The CDR3 region has the DNA TGTGCCAGCAGCTTAGCGGGGACAGACTACGAGCAGTACTTC.

The V and J genes are TRBV19 and TRBJ1-1, with TRBD1 as a possible D gene (6 bases). V lost 3 bases and J 5 bases, leaving 16 bases between the germline ends. The CDR3 has 15 residues. In germline, CDR1 is LNHDA, CDR2 SQIVND (reference sequence). In nucleotides, the CDR3 is TGTGCCAGTAGTATCGCGACAGGCAGAGAAACTGAAGCTTTCTTT. Its translation is CASSIATGRETEAFF.

The chain uses TRBV5-1 and TRBJ2-1; 9 bases are a match to TRBD2. The ends lost 4 bases at V and 2 bases at J; junction bases unmatched: 4. The length of the CDR3 is 15 residues. CDR1 is SGHRS, CDR2 YFSETQ, per germline. The CDR3 DNA sequence: TGCGCCAGCAGCCAGACTAGCGGTGCCTACAATGAGCAGTTCTTC. Protein product: CASSQTSGAYNEQFF.

The J gene is TRBJ2-1, the V gene TRBV14; 8 nucleotides agree with TRBD2. The trim removed 4 bases at V and 0 bases at J, leaving 5 bases unmatched. The CDR3 runs to 16 residues. In germline, CDR1 is SGHDN, CDR2 FVKESK. DNA of the CDR3: TGTGCCAGCAGCCCTTTAGCGGGGAGCTCCTACAATGAGCAGTTCTTC. It encodes CASSPLAGSSYNEQFF.

This clone was found many times. The chain uses TRBV2 and TRBJ1-1; D may be TRBD1 (5 bases). This CDR3 comprises 11 residues. Germline V gene data show CDR1 as SNHLY and CDR2 as FYNNEI. Trimming stripped 3 bases from V and 11 bases from J, with 10 bases between. The CDR3 is CASSERSGAFF. The CDR3 region has the DNA TGTGCCAGCAGTGAGAGGTCAGGGGCTTTCTTT.

The rearrangement links TRBV27 to TRBJ2-1, with a possible D match to TRBD1 (6 bases). V dropped 6 bases and J dropped 8 bases, with 14 bases sitting between them. CDR1 is MNHEY and CDR2 is SMNVEV in the germline V gene (reference sequence). CDR3 size: 13 residues. The CDR3 loop is CASSLAGVYEQFF. The DNA for the CDR3 is TGTGCCAGCAGCTTGGCAGGGGTTTATGAGCAGTTCTTC.

The chain is built from TRBV11-1 and TRBJ1-2; D not certain. Trimming pared 1 base from V and 5 bases from J, leaving 5 bases between. The CDR3 consists of 12 residues. The germline V gene encodes CDR1 SGHAT and CDR2 FQDESV (reference sequence). CDR3 coding DNA: TGTGCCAGCAGCTTAGGAGGTTATGGCTACACCTTC. Translated, it gives CASSLGGYGYTF.

The chain has TRBV27 and TRBJ1-1; TRBD1 aligns across 8 bases. Looked up from germline, CDR1 is MNHEY and CDR2 is SMNVEV (reference sequence). This CDR3 comprises 16 residues. J gave up 1 base and V 5 bases, and 9 bases lay outside the gene matches. The CDR3 DNA reads as TGTGCCAGCAGTGCCCAGGGGGCGATGAGGAACACTGAAGCTTTCTTT. This codes for CASSAQGAMRNTEAFF.